This is a list of T cell receptor beta chains from one sample in a study of beta chain features in type 1 diabetes. Produced via immunoSEQ multiplex PCR; TCRdb's table is partial and in-frame only. Here the sample spans hundreds of thousands of clones, 10% to 15% being singletons. Sequencing used naive CD4+ T cells from blood. These receptors all stem from a woman between 18 and 30 years old with type 1 diabetes. The CDR3 runs from the conserved cysteine through the conserved F or W. The D gene is left open where the match is weak. A row's size may be missing; if present it is once, few, many or a size class.

CDR3nt: TGTGCCAGCAGTACCCGGGACAGGGCTTATTCACCCCTCCACTTT
CDR3aa: CASSTRDRAYSPLHF
d_gene: TRBD1
v_gene: TRBV6-6
j_gene: TRBJ1-6
abundance: .

CDR3nt: TGTGCCAGCTCGTTGGGACAGGGGAGCAATCAGCCCCAGCATTTT
CDR3aa: CASSLGQGSNQPQHF
d_gene: TRBD1
v_gene: TRBV18
j_gene: TRBJ1-5
abundance: few

CDR3nt: TGCGCCAGCAGCATATCGGGGGACCAAGAGACCCAGTACTTC
CDR3aa: CASSISGDQETQYF
d_gene: .
v_gene: TRBV5-1
j_gene: TRBJ2-5
abundance: few

CDR3nt: TGTGCCAGCAGCTTATCTGTCTACGAGCAGTACTTC
CDR3aa: CASSLSVYEQYF
d_gene: .
v_gene: TRBV7-2
j_gene: TRBJ2-7
abundance: few

CDR3nt: TGTGCCAGCAGTTTGGCGGGGCGTGAGACCCAGTACTTC
CDR3aa: CASSLAGRETQYF
d_gene: .
v_gene: TRBV27
j_gene: TRBJ2-5
abundance: few

CDR3nt: TGCGCCAGCAGCACCGATGGACAGGGGACCGGGGAGCTGTTTTTT
CDR3aa: CASSTDGQGTGELFF
d_gene: TRBD1
v_gene: TRBV4-3
j_gene: TRBJ2-2
abundance: .

CDR3nt: TGTGCCAGCAGCCCCGCTGGGGGGGCGCGGACTGAAGCTTTCTTT
CDR3aa: CASSPAGGARTEAFF
d_gene: .
v_gene: TRBV7-2
j_gene: TRBJ1-1
abundance: .

CDR3nt: TGTGCCAGCAGCTTGTTGGTGACAGGGCCAGATACGCAGTATTTT
CDR3aa: CASSLLVTGPDTQYF
d_gene: TRBD1
v_gene: TRBV7-2
j_gene: TRBJ2-3
abundance: .

CDR3nt: TGTGCCAGCAGCTCGAGTGGCGGGGCGACCGGGGAGCTGTTTTTT
CDR3aa: CASSSSGGATGELFF
d_gene: .
v_gene: TRBV5-4
j_gene: TRBJ2-2
abundance: few

CDR3nt: TGTGCCAGTAGTATGGTTCGCCGGGACAGGGGGCGCTACGAGCAGTACTTC
CDR3aa: CASSMVRRDRGRYEQYF
d_gene: TRBD1
v_gene: TRBV19
j_gene: TRBJ2-7
abundance: .

CDR3nt: TGTGCCAGCTCACCCGAACGGGGGGTTGAGGACACAGATACGCAGTATTTT
CDR3aa: CASSPERGVEDTDTQYF
d_gene: TRBD2
v_gene: TRBV18
j_gene: TRBJ2-3
abundance: .

CDR3nt: TGCAGCGTTTTCGACAGGAGCTCCTACAATGAGCAGTTCTTC
CDR3aa: CSVFDRSSYNEQFF
d_gene: .
v_gene: TRBV29-1
j_gene: TRBJ2-1
abundance: .

CDR3nt: TGTGCCAGCAGCCCAGGACACCGCTACGAGCAGTACTTC
CDR3aa: CASSPGHRYEQYF
d_gene: .
v_gene: TRBV7-2
j_gene: TRBJ2-7
abundance: few

CDR3nt: TGTGCCAGCAGTGTCGACATCTTCGACTCTGGAAACACCATATATTTT
CDR3aa: CASSVDIFDSGNTIYF
d_gene: .
v_gene: TRBV28
j_gene: TRBJ1-3
abundance: .

CDR3nt: TGTGCCAGCCCGGGCGGGAGAGCCCAAGAGACCCAGTACTTC
CDR3aa: CASPGGRAQETQYF
d_gene: TRBD2
v_gene: TRBV14
j_gene: TRBJ2-5
abundance: few

CDR3nt: TGTGCCAGCAGCCCGGCCGGAGCGGGGGGCCTCTACGAGCAGTACTTC
CDR3aa: CASSPAGAGGLYEQYF
d_gene: TRBD2
v_gene: TRBV5-4
j_gene: TRBJ2-7
abundance: few

CDR3nt: TGTGCCAGCACCTTGGTGGACAGGGGACGAGAGCAGTTCTTC
CDR3aa: CASTLVDRGREQFF
d_gene: TRBD1
v_gene: TRBV28
j_gene: TRBJ2-1
abundance: few

CDR3nt: TGTGCCAGTAGCCGGACTAGCGGGACGGTGACCCAGTACTTC
CDR3aa: CASSRTSGTVTQYF
d_gene: TRBD2
v_gene: TRBV19
j_gene: TRBJ2-5
abundance: .

CDR3nt: TGCGCCAGCAGCCAGACAGGGATTCAGCCCCAGCATTTT
CDR3aa: CASSQTGIQPQHF
d_gene: TRBD1
v_gene: TRBV4-1
j_gene: TRBJ1-5
abundance: few

CDR3nt: TGCGCCAGCAGTGAGGCGCTAGTGATCTCCCAGTATTTT
CDR3aa: CASSEALVISQYF
d_gene: .
v_gene: TRBV10-2
j_gene: TRBJ2-3
abundance: once

CDR3nt: TGCGCCAGCAGCCAATTACCCGGGACAGGGAACTATGGCTACACCTTC
CDR3aa: CASSQLPGTGNYGYTF
d_gene: TRBD1
v_gene: TRBV4-1
j_gene: TRBJ1-2
abundance: .

CDR3nt: TGCAGCGTTGCTGACAGGCCCTACGAGCAGTACTTC
CDR3aa: CSVADRPYEQYF
d_gene: .
v_gene: TRBV29-1
j_gene: TRBJ2-7
abundance: few

CDR3nt: TGTGCCAGCAGCCCGGAGCATCGAGGCTACACCTTC
CDR3aa: CASSPEHRGYTF
d_gene: .
v_gene: TRBV5-4
j_gene: TRBJ1-2
abundance: few

CDR3nt: TGTGCCAGCAGGGTCTACGAGCAGTACTTC
CDR3aa: CASRVYEQYF
d_gene: .
v_gene: TRBV2
j_gene: TRBJ2-7
abundance: .

CDR3nt: TGTGCCAGCAGCTTAGAGACGGGAGACACCTACGAGCAGTACTTC
CDR3aa: CASSLETGDTYEQYF
d_gene: .
v_gene: TRBV7-2
j_gene: TRBJ2-7
abundance: few

CDR3nt: TGCGCCAGTACGGGACTAGCGGGAGCCTACGAGCAGTACTTC
CDR3aa: CASTGLAGAYEQYF
d_gene: TRBD2
v_gene: TRBV5-1
j_gene: TRBJ2-7
abundance: few

CDR3nt: TGTGCCAGCAGCTTAGTATTGACCGGGGAGCTGTTTTTT
CDR3aa: CASSLVLTGELFF
d_gene: .
v_gene: TRBV7-2
j_gene: TRBJ2-2
abundance: .

CDR3nt: TGTGCCAGTAGCGGGGACAACCAAGAGACCCAGTACTTC
CDR3aa: CASSGDNQETQYF
d_gene: .
v_gene: TRBV19
j_gene: TRBJ2-5
abundance: few

CDR3nt: TGTGCCAGCAGCACTACTACAGGGATGACGGATCGCGCTTTCTTT
CDR3aa: CASSTTTGMTDRAFF
d_gene: .
v_gene: TRBV7-9
j_gene: TRBJ1-1
abundance: few

CDR3nt: TGTGCCAGCTCAGGTCAGGGCCTGAATGAGCAGTTCTTC
CDR3aa: CASSGQGLNEQFF
d_gene: .
v_gene: TRBV18
j_gene: TRBJ2-1
abundance: few

CDR3nt: TGTGCCAGCAGCCCAGTAGTAAGGACGAAACAGGGGATGAACACTGAAGCTTTCTTT
CDR3aa: CASSPVVRTKQGMNTEAFF
d_gene: TRBD1
v_gene: TRBV9
j_gene: TRBJ1-1
abundance: .

CDR3nt: TGTGCCAGCAGCTTACAGCGGGGGAGCACAGATACGCAGTATTTT
CDR3aa: CASSLQRGSTDTQYF
d_gene: TRBD2
v_gene: TRBV11-2
j_gene: TRBJ2-3
abundance: .

CDR3nt: TGTGCCAGCAGTTATCGGTATCCGGGGGGCGGTGAGCAGTTCTTC
CDR3aa: CASSYRYPGGGEQFF
d_gene: .
v_gene: TRBV6-5
j_gene: TRBJ2-1
abundance: few

CDR3nt: TGTGCCACCAACACGGGACAGATTAAAGAGACCCAGTACTTC
CDR3aa: CATNTGQIKETQYF
d_gene: TRBD1
v_gene: TRBV15
j_gene: TRBJ2-5
abundance: .

CDR3nt: TGTGCCAGCTCACCACCCTCGACAGGGGAGCAGTTCTTC
CDR3aa: CASSPPSTGEQFF
d_gene: TRBD1
v_gene: TRBV18
j_gene: TRBJ2-1
abundance: few

CDR3nt: TGCGCCAGCAGCCAAGGCGGGAGCTCCTACAATGAGCAGTTCTTC
CDR3aa: CASSQGGSSYNEQFF
d_gene: TRBD2
v_gene: TRBV4-3
j_gene: TRBJ2-1
abundance: few

CDR3nt: TGTGCCAGCAGCTTTTGGCTAGGCAGGGAGGGTACTGAAGCTTTCTTT
CDR3aa: CASSFWLGREGTEAFF
d_gene: .
v_gene: TRBV5-8
j_gene: TRBJ1-1
abundance: few

CDR3nt: TGCGCCAGCAGAGAAACGCTCCCTCCTAGCTACAATGAGCAGTTCTTC
CDR3aa: CASRETLPPSYNEQFF
d_gene: .
v_gene: TRBV4-1
j_gene: TRBJ2-1
abundance: few

CDR3nt: TGTGCCAGTAGTCCGCGGGACAGATACGAGCAGTACTTC
CDR3aa: CASSPRDRYEQYF
d_gene: .
v_gene: TRBV19
j_gene: TRBJ2-7
abundance: few

CDR3nt: TGTGCCAGCACCCTGGCCTCTGGGGCCAACGTCCTGACTTTC
CDR3aa: CASTLASGANVLTF
d_gene: .
v_gene: TRBV7-2
j_gene: TRBJ2-6
abundance: .

CDR3nt: TGTGCCAGCAGCGTAGATGGCGGTGAGGGGGAGCTGTTTTTT
CDR3aa: CASSVDGGEGELFF
d_gene: .
v_gene: TRBV9
j_gene: TRBJ2-2
abundance: .

CDR3nt: TGTGCCAGCAGCTTAGGGGTAGCGGAGCAGTTCTTC
CDR3aa: CASSLGVAEQFF
d_gene: .
v_gene: TRBV7-2
j_gene: TRBJ2-1
abundance: few

CDR3nt: TGCAGTGCTCGCGGTGGAAACACCATATATTTT
CDR3aa: CSARGGNTIYF
d_gene: .
v_gene: TRBV20-1
j_gene: TRBJ1-3
abundance: .

CDR3nt: TGTGCCAGCAGCCAAAACTATGGCTACACCTTC
CDR3aa: CASSQNYGYTF
d_gene: .
v_gene: TRBV7-9
j_gene: TRBJ1-2
abundance: few

CDR3nt: TGTGCCAGCAGCCAAATGTCAGGGAATAGCAATCAGCCCCAGCATTTT
CDR3aa: CASSQMSGNSNQPQHF
d_gene: .
v_gene: TRBV16
j_gene: TRBJ1-5
abundance: .

CDR3nt: TGTGCCAGCAGCTTGATTTGGGAGGGCACCGGGGAGCTGTTTTTT
CDR3aa: CASSLIWEGTGELFF
d_gene: TRBD2
v_gene: TRBV11-3
j_gene: TRBJ2-2
abundance: .

CDR3nt: TGTGCCAGCAGTACCTCGGGACAGGGAGAACAGTACTTC
CDR3aa: CASSTSGQGEQYF
d_gene: TRBD1
v_gene: TRBV28
j_gene: TRBJ2-7
abundance: .

CDR3nt: TGTGCCAGTAGTCGTCAAAAGGACAGCTATGGCTACACCTTC
CDR3aa: CASSRQKDSYGYTF
d_gene: .
v_gene: TRBV19
j_gene: TRBJ1-2
abundance: few